The clone carrying this T cell receptor (beta chain) showed up just a few times. The sample originates from a study of blood T cell repertoires in COVID-19. Study background: Specimens from acute and convalescent COVID-19 originated in the United States, Italy and Spain. Sources were T cells, B-cell-depleted T cells, or PBMCs; the material itself was cDNA or gDNA.

Trimming took 1 base from V and 7 from J; bases not matched to a gene: 4. The CDR3 covers 15 residues. Per germline, CDR1 LNHDA and CDR2 SQIVND (reference sequence). Original methodology: Amplification of reference gene primers was used by the study to estimate nucleated cell counts. Produced via immunoSEQ multiplex PCR; TCRdb's table is partial and in-frame only. For V, J and clone size, that table is used; D and trimming come from the DNA. The top ten hold roughly 4.5% of the sample, which has 85,000 to 95,000 clones, 80% to 90% seen once. This clonotype originated in a woman older than 75 with acute or convalescent COVID-19. V gene TRBV19 combines with J gene TRBJ1-6; 7 bases are a match to TRBD1. The sequenced sample consisted of peripheral blood. CDR3 sequence (DNA): TGTGCCAGTAGTATAGTAGGGGGCTGGAATTCACCCCTCCACTTT. Encoded protein: CASSIVGGWNSPLHF. The full variable domain, with the rest looked up from reference TRBV19 and TRBJ1-6, is DGGITQSPKYLFRKEGQNVTLSCEQNLNHDAMYWYRQDPGQGLRLIYYSQIVNDFQKGDIAEGYSVSREKKESFPLTVTSAQKNPTAFYLCASSIVGGWNSPLHFGNGTRLTVT.